The clone carrying this TCR beta chain was counted many times. No antigen is known for it. TCRdb fed the reads into MiXCR, producing one record per CDR3 protein. Of about 530,000 distinct CDR3 sequences in the sample, around 27% are singletons; the top ten hold around 14%. This CDR3 spans 12 amino acids. Germline V gene data show CDR1 as SEHNR and CDR2 as FQNEAQ (reference sequence). Trimming cost V 5 bases and J 7 bases, with 11 bases left between them. The data belong to a study of T cell repertoires in cytomegalovirus infection. Turning to the study itself: Shared public TCR beta signatures pointed to both CMV infection and a matching HLA type.

Whole-study results and caveats: HLA-C-restricted CMV-specific TCR beta clonotypes prevailed in the ex vivo response. Of the TCR beta families, the public ones yielded a cumulative frequency that identified carriers of CMV plus the relevant HLA.

This receptor was taken from a human donor in good health (CMV status not recorded). Some clones in this sample may be carry-over from other donors' samples. The V gene is TRBV7-9, the J gene TRBJ2-5; D gene uncertain. The material sequenced was PBMCs. Written as DNA, the CDR3 is TGTGCCAGCAGCCGGGCGCCGGGGACCCAGTACTTC. Translation: CASSRAPGTQYF.